This passage covers 26 T cell receptor beta chains from one sample sequenced in a study of tumor-infiltrating lymphocytes in primary liver carcinoma (dated by TCRdb to about 2017). Reads for this sample came from an Illumina HiSeq 2500. Using a constant-region primer and ProtoScript II reverse transcriptase, TCRbeta-specific cDNA was reverse-transcribed from about 0.45 ug total RNA. Three nested multiplex PCR rounds, following a slightly modified ARM-PCR procedure, were used to build the TCRbeta libraries. Multiplex TRBV1-TRBV30 forward primers and a Cbeta reverse primer were used in the first two PCR rounds, each of which was run for around 9 cycles. TCRdb cleaned the public reads at Q25 with fastp, built clones with MiXCR and kept in-frame beta chains. Identical CDR3 protein sequences are pooled into one entry, listed with their most common genes and DNA. This sample has about 320,000 distinct CDR3 sequences in its table, and about 62% of those were observed once. Approximately 9% of the sample is taken by the ten largest.

Blood RNA was extracted from unsorted whole blood with TRIzol reagent; germline DNA came from the DNeasy Blood & Tissue kit. The sequencing sample was made of peripheral blood. The receptors here all came from a man aged 40-55 years with primary liver carcinoma and hepatitis B virus infection.

With regard to this clonotype: A read error may explain this, as a much larger clone is one base away. The chain joins TRBV14 to TRBJ1-2; the D is unclear. The CDR3 is 15 amino acids. CDR1 SGHDN and CDR2 FVKESK come from the germline V gene. The germline V and J ends were trimmed by 2 bases and 3 bases, with 13 bases remaining between them. In nucleotides, the CDR3 is TGTGCCAGCAGCCAAAGGCGGGGAAGGGACTATGGCTACACCTTC. Translated: CASSQRRGRDYGYTF.

This clonotype has a count of ten or more. The rearrangement joins TRBV29-1 to TRBJ1-3; D might be TRBD1 (6 bases). The germline CDR1 and CDR2 sequences are SQVTM and ANQGSEA. CDR3 size: 15 residues. V lost 4 bases and J 2 bases, leaving 15 bases between the germline ends. The CDR3 protein is CSVVEGGGPGNTIYF. The CDR3 DNA reads as TGCAGCGTTGTAGAGGGGGGAGGCCCTGGAAACACCATATATTTT. Looking up the rest from reference TRBV29-1 and TRBJ1-3 gives the full variable domain: SAVISQKPSRDICQRGTSLTIQCQVDSQVTMMFWYRQQPGQSLTLIATANQGSEATYESGFVIDKFPISRPNLTFSTLTVSNMSPEDSSIYLCSVVEGGGPGNTIYFGEGSWLTVV.

In the case of this clonotype: A much larger clone is a single base away; this may be a read error. This chain links TRBV4-2 with TRBJ1-6; 10 bases line up with TRBD1. The CDR3 is 14 amino acids. CDR1 and CDR2 from the germline V gene are LGHNA and YNFKEQ. DNA of the CDR3: TGTGCCAGCAGCCTGGACAGGGGGGATTCACCCCTCCGCTTT. It specifies CASSLDRGDSPLRF.

V is TRBV5-1 and J is TRBJ2-2; D call uncertain. The germline gives CDR1 SGHRS, CDR2 YFSETQ. The CDR3 spans 14 residues. The V gene lost 5 bases and the J gene lost 4 bases, with 12 bases spanning the gap. For the CDR3, the DNA is TGCGCCAGCAGTGATCAGCACCGCACCGGGGAGCTGTTTTTT. Its protein is CASSDQHRTGELFF.

Regarding this clonotype: This may stem from a read error, because a much larger clone lies one nucleotide away. The chain carries TRBV4-1 and TRBJ1-6, with TRBD1 matching over 7 bases. This CDR3 spans 18 amino acids. Germline V gene data show CDR1 as MGHRA and CDR2 as YSYEKL. CDR3 coding DNA: TGCGGCAGCAGCCCCGATTTGACAGGGAGCTCCTATAATTCACCCCTCCACTTT. Translated, it gives CGSSPDLTGSSYNSPLHF.

About this clonotype itself: Relative to the germline gene, one junction end is altered; a read error may explain this. The chain is built from TRBV6-1 and TRBJ2-7; 7 bases are a match to TRBD1. This CDR3 is built from 17 residues. Germline-derived CDR1 and CDR2 are MNHNS and SASEGT. CDR3 loop: CVSSEARNRGSSYEQYF. CDR3 in DNA: TGTGTCAGCAGTGAAGCGCGGAACAGGGGATCGAGCTACGAGCAGTACTTC.

On this clonotype: A much larger clone lies a single base off, so this may be a read error. V is TRBV12-3 or TRBV12-4 and J is TRBJ2-1, with TRBD2 matching over 8 bases. The CDR3 runs 15 residues. This CDR3 is CASSLVSGRVNEHFF. The CDR3 DNA sequence: TGTGCCAGCAGTTTAGTCAGCGGGAGAGTGAATGAGCACTTCTTC.

The chain recombines TRBV6-6 with TRBJ1-1, with D possibly TRBD1 on 6 matching bases. This CDR3 is 13 amino acids long. V was shortened by 4 bases and J by 1 base, with 7 bases between the two germline ends. Germline CDR1 is MNHNY and CDR2 is SVGAGI (reference sequence). The CDR3 nucleotides read TGTGCCAGCAGTTCGGGACAGAACACTGAAGCTTTCTTT. Its protein is CASSSGQNTEAFF.

As regards this clonotype: One end of the junction varies from germline; a read error may be responsible. The chain employs TRBV10-3 and TRBJ2-6; tentatively, D is TRBD1 or TRBD2 (5 bases each). This CDR3 has 21 residues. Germline V lookup: CDR1 ENHRY, CDR2 SYGVKD. The CDR3 spells CAISESWGNRRAYSGANVPTF. In DNA form, the CDR3 reads TGTGCCATCAGTGAGTCCTGGGGTAACAGGCGGGCCTACTCTGGGGCCAACGTCCCGACTTTC.

The genes are TRBV7-9 and TRBJ1-1; D is unclear. V gave up 2 bases and J gave up 12 bases, with 13 bases separating them. Germline assignment: CDR1 SEHNR and CDR2 FQNEAQ (reference sequence). CDR3 length: 12 residues. This chain's CDR3 is CASSLIRSETFF. The CDR3 bases are TGTGCCAGCAGCTTAATAAGAAGTGAGACTTTCTTT.

Points on this clonotype: A clone one base away is much larger, so this may be a read error. The chain has TRBV6-5 and TRBJ1-1; D possibly corresponds to TRBD1 (6 bases). The CDR3 is 14 residues long. With 6 bases removed from V and 10 bases from J, the gap between germline ends came to 21 bases. Germline V gene sequence: CDR1 MNHEY, CDR2 SVGAGI. The DNA of the CDR3 is TGTGCCAGCAGCCCAGACCAGGGGAAGCCTGGAGCTTTCTTT. Residues: CASSPDQGKPGAFF.

This clonotype was detected ten times or more. The CDR3 sequence: CASSQTGGGTQYF. CDR3 nucleotides: TGTGCCAGCAGCCAAACTGGGGGAGGGACCCAGTACTTC. The V gene is TRBV14, the J gene TRBJ2-5, with D perhaps matching TRBD2 (6 bases). The CDR3 loop spans 13 amino acids. V gave up 2 bases and J gave up 7 bases, with 11 bases separating them. Looked up from germline, CDR1 is SGHDN and CDR2 is FVKESK.

Of note for this clonotype: Since a much larger clone is just one base distant, this may be a read error. The chain joins TRBV6-6 to TRBJ1-3; D is unresolved. This CDR3 comprises 13 residues. Germline CDR1 is MNHNY and CDR2 is SVGAGI (reference sequence). The CDR3 is CASSPSSGSTIYF. The CDR3 coding sequence is TGTGCCAGCAGTCCCAGCTCTGGAAGCACCATATATTTT.

This clonotype was recorded at least ten times. The V and J genes are TRBV29-1 and TRBJ2-2, with D unresolved. V was cut by 2 bases and J by 0 bases, with 4 bases left in between. This CDR3 has 13 amino acids. The V gene's germline CDR1 is SQVTM and CDR2 ANQGSEA. The CDR3 region is CSVEMANTGELFF. Here the CDR3 DNA reads TGCAGCGTTGAAATGGCGAACACCGGGGAGCTGTTTTTT.

As regards this clonotype: This may be a read error, as it is one base from a much larger clone. The rearrangement joins TRBV6-1 to TRBJ2-1; 8 nucleotides agree with TRBD2. This CDR3 comprises 15 residues. Germline V gene data show CDR1 as MNHNS and CDR2 as SASEGT. The CDR3 region has the DNA TGTGGCAGCAGTAAAAGCGGGAGCCCTCTTTGGGGGCAGTTCTTC. Residues: CGSSKSGSPLWGQFF.

To note about this clonotype: Relative to the germline gene, one junction end is altered; a read error may explain this. The V gene is TRBV11-2, the J gene TRBJ2-1; tentatively, D is TRBD2 (5 bases). The CDR3 is made up of 13 amino acids. CDR1 and CDR2 from the germline V gene are SGHAT and FQNNGV. The CDR3 protein is CVSNFELDNEQFF. CDR3 DNA sequence: TGTGTCAGCAACTTTGAACTAGACAATGAGCAGTTCTTC. Full variable domain (outside the CDR3, taken from reference TRBV11-2 and TRBJ2-1): EAGVAQSPRYKIIEKRQSVAFWCNPISGHATLYWYQQILGQGPKLLIQFQNNGVVDDSQLPKDRFSAERLKGVDSTLKIQPAKLEDSAVYLCVSNFELDNEQFFGPGTRLTVL.

This clonotype occurred once. One junction end does not reproduce the germline sequence, and a read error may be involved. The CDR3 sequence: CTSSLAGDLAGGPLSTDTQYF. The CDR3, as DNA: TGTACCAGCAGTTTAGCGGGAGACCTAGCGGGCGGTCCTCTTAGCACAGATACGCAGTATTTT. This chain connects TRBV12-3 or TRBV12-4 to TRBJ2-3; 9 bases are a match to TRBD2. This CDR3 comprises 21 residues.

As concerns this clonotype: With a much larger clone just one base away, this may be a read error. The chain recombines TRBV6-1 with TRBJ1-5; D call uncertain. V was trimmed by 5 bases and J by 7 bases, leaving 12 bases between them. Germline V gives CDR1 MNHNS, CDR2 SASEGT. The CDR3 consists of 13 residues. The CDR3 DNA follows: TGTGCCAGCAGTAAATCGGGGAGACAGCCCCAGCATTTT. Translation gives CASSKSGRQPQHF.

The gene calls are TRBV12-3 or TRBV12-4 and TRBJ2-7, with D uncertain. Trimming shortened V by 2 bases and J by 6 bases, and 8 bases separated the two germline ends. This CDR3 is built from 12 residues. The CDR3 region is CASSLRFVEQYF. The CDR3 nucleotides are TGTGCCAGCAGTTTACGGTTTGTCGAGCAGTACTTC.

Comment on this clonotype: One end of the junction fails to match germline, which may point to a read error. The CDR3 loop is CASSLDSPSAGANILTF. The CDR3 nucleotides are TGCGCCAGCAGCTTGGACTCACCTTCCGCTGGGGCCAACATCCTGACTTTC. The chain uses TRBV5-1 and TRBJ2-6, with D possibly matching TRBD1 (5 bases). There are 17 residues in the CDR3. The V gene's germline CDR1 is SGHRS and CDR2 YFSETQ.

The chain joins TRBV7-2 to TRBJ2-7, with D uncertain. Trimming removed 1 base from V and 1 base from J, with 11 bases in between. In germline, CDR1 is SGHTA, CDR2 FQGNSA. The CDR3 is made up of 15 amino acids. CDR3 bases: TGTGCCAGCAGCTTAGGGGGTGCTATTTCCTACGAGCAGTACTTC. Translating gives CASSLGGAISYEQYF.

This sequence joins TRBV7-8 and TRBJ2-7, with D maybe TRBD1 (6 bases). Germline V gives CDR1 SGHVS, CDR2 FQNEAQ. The CDR3 extends over 13 amino acids. V was pared by 1 base and J by 7 bases, with 11 bases between. The CDR3 region has the DNA TGTGCCAGCAGCTTAGACAGGGAGAGAGAGCAGTACGTC. Encoded protein: CASSLDREREQYV.

Only one count was recorded for this clonotype. A much more abundant neighbour one base away suggests this may be a read error. The CDR3 carries no conserved terminal phenylalanine or tryptophan, so it likely arises from a read error. V gene TRBV12-3 or TRBV12-4 combines with J gene TRBJ2-7; TRBD2 is a possible D gene (6 bases). CDR3 size: 14 residues. The V and J ends lost 1 base and 3 bases respectively, with 10 bases between them. As DNA, the CDR3 is TGTGCCAGCAGTTTAGAAGGGAGGAGCTACGAGCAGTACTCC. Translation gives CASSLEGRSYEQYS.

A note on this clonotype: One end of the junction is discordant with germline, which a read error may explain. V and J are TRBV5-4 and TRBJ1-6, with D hard to call. Germline CDR1 is SGHNT and CDR2 is YYREEE (reference sequence). The CDR3 extends over 12 amino acids. The DNA for the CDR3 is TGTGCCAGCAGCTTGGATAATTCACGCCTCCACTTT. Protein sequence: CASSLDNSRLHF.

This clonotype came up many times. The chain combines TRBV6-2 or TRBV6-3 with TRBJ2-5; a possible D gene is TRBD2 (7 bases). V was clipped by 8 bases and J by 9 bases, with 16 bases between them. This CDR3 is built from 12 residues. Germline CDR1 and CDR2: MNHEY and SVGEGT. The CDR3 region has the DNA TGTGCCAGCGGAGCGGGACAACCGTCCCAGTACTTC. Translation: CASGAGQPSQYF.

This clonotype turned up a few times. The chain is built from TRBV4-3 and TRBJ2-7, with unresolved D. The V and J ends lost 4 bases and 2 bases respectively, with 12 bases between them. This CDR3 contains 14 residues. Per germline, CDR1 LGHNA and CDR2 YSLEER. The CDR3 nucleotides read TGCGCCAGCAGCCCGGAGACGGGTACCTACGAGCAGTACTTC. This gives the protein CASSPETGTYEQYF.